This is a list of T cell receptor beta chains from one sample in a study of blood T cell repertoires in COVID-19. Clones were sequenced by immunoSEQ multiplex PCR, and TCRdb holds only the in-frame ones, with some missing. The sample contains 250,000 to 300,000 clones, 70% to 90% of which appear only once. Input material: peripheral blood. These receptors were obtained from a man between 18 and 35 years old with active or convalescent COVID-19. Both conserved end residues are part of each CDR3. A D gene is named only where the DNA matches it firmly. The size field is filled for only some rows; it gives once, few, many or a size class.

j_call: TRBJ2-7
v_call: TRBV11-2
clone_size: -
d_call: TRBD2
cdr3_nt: TGTGCCAGCAGCTTCTCTAGCGGGGAATCCTACGAGCAGTACTTC
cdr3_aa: CASSFSSGESYEQYF

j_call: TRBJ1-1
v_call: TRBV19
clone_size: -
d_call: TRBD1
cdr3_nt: TGTGCCAGTAGTATGGGCTCTACAGGGGGTAAAGCTTTCTTT
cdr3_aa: CASSMGSTGGKAFF

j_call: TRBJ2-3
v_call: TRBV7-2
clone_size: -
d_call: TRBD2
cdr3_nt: TGTGCCAGCAGCACCGGACTAGCGGGGATCACAGATACGCAGTATTTT
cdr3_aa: CASSTGLAGITDTQYF

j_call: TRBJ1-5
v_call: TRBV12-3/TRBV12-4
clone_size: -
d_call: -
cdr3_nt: TGTGCCAGCACCTTGGGGGGGGACCAGCCCCAGCATTTT
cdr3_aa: CASTLGGDQPQHF

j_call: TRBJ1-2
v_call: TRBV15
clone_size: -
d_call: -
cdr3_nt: TGTGCCACCAGTAAGACAGTTTCTTATGGAAGGACCTTC
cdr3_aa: CATSKTVSYGRTF

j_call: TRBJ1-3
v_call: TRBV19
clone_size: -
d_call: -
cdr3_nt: TGTGCCAGTAGGAACCGGGGACAAACGTCGGGAAACACCATATATTTT
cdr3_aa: CASRNRGQTSGNTIYF

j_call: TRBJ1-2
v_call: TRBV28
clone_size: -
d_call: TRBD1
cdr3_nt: TGTGCCAGCAGTTACGGACAGGGGAGGGGTGGCTACACCTTC
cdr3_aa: CASSYGQGRGGYTF

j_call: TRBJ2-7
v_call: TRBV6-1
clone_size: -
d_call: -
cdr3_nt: TGTGCCAGCAGTGAGCGGCAAACCTACGAGCAGTACTTC
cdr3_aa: CASSERQTYEQYF

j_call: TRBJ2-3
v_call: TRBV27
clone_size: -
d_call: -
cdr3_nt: TGTGCCAGCAGTTATTCGGGGGGCGGGTTTGATACGCAGTATTTT
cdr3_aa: CASSYSGGGFDTQYF

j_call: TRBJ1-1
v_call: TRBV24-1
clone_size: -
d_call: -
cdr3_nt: TGTGCCACCAGGGACAGCTTGAACACTGAAGCTTTCTTT
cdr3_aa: CATRDSLNTEAFF

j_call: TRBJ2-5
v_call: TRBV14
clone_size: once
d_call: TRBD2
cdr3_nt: TGTGCCAGCAGCCAAGAGCGGCAGCGGGAGGGAGAGACCCAGTACTTC
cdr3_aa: CASSQERQREGETQYF

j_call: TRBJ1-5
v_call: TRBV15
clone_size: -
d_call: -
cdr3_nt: TGTGCCACCAGCAGGATCGACAGTTCAAATAATCAGCCCCAGCATTTT
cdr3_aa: CATSRIDSSNNQPQHF

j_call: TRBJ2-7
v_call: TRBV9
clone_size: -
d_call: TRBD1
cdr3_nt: TGTGCCAGCAGCTCCGGGACAGGGTCCTACGAGCAGTACTTC
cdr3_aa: CASSSGTGSYEQYF

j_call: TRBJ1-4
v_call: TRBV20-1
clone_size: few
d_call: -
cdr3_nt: TGCAGTGCTAGTTTACAGGGCAGCGGTGAAAAACTGTTTTTT
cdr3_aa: CSASLQGSGEKLFF

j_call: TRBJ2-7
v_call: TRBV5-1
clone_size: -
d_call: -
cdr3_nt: TGCGCCAGCAGCTCAACTAGGGACTCCTACGAGCAGTACTTC
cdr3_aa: CASSSTRDSYEQYF

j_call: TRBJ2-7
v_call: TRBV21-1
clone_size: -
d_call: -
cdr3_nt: TGTGCCAGCAGCAAAGATCAGGGACTGGCTGTCTACGAGCAGTACTTC
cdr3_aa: CASSKDQGLAVYEQYF

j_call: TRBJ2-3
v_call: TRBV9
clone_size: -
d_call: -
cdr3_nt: TGTGCCAGCAGCGTCGACTCACGGGATACGCAGTATTTT
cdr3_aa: CASSVDSRDTQYF

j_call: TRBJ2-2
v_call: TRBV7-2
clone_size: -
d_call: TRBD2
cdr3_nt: TGTGCCAGCAGCATCGGACTAGCGGGCCCCGGGGAGCTGTTTTTT
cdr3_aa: CASSIGLAGPGELFF

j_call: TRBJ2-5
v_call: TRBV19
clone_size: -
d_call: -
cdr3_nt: TGTGCCAGTAGGGCGGGTTCAGAGACCCAGTACTTC
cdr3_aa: CASRAGSETQYF

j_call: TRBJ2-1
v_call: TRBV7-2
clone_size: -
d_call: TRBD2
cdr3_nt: TGTGCCAGCGCCGAGGGAGCGGGAGGATCCTTCAGGTTCTTC
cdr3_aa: CASAEGAGGSFRFF

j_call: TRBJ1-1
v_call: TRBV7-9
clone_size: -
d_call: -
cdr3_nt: TGTGCCAGCAGCGACAGCCTGAACACTGAAGCTTTCTTT
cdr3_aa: CASSDSLNTEAFF

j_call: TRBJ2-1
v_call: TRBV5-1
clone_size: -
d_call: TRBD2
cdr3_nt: TGCGCCAGCAGCTTGTCTTCGGGACTAGGGTACAATGAGCAGTTCTTC
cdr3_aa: CASSLSSGLGYNEQFF